These T cell receptor beta chains were read from a single sample in a study of OX40 agonist ivuxolimab in advanced cancers. The protocol was immunoSEQ multiplex PCR, while the TCRdb copy is restricted to in-frame clones and leaves out a portion. The sample lists 65,000 or so clones; approximately 84% were seen once. The source material was CD4+ or CD8+ T cells sorted from blood, sampled in a trial of the OX40 agonist ivuxolimab. The receptor set was obtained from an adult with an advanced solid tumor such as melanoma, head and neck, liver or kidney cancer. Both conserved end residues are trimmed from each CDR3.

TRBV7-9,TRBJ1-2,ATAPWGLSYGYT
TRBV5-6,TRBJ2-2,ASRTFGGVGELF
TRBV6-6,TRBJ2-7,ASSYVDYEQY
TRBV29-1,TRBJ2-7,SVEDWDGYSYEQY
TRBV6-6,TRBJ1-3,ASTEGQGYGNTIY
TRBV4-1,TRBJ2-3,ASSQNRDTGSQY
TRBV18,TRBJ2-1,ASSPPSGLSYNEQF
TRBV7-3,TRBJ2-5,ASSPTRGLQETQY
TRBV7-9,TRBJ1-2,ASSKRDRLLGGYT
TRBV7-2,TRBJ2-7,ASSLSGPYEQY
TRBV18,TRBJ2-7,ASSPGDLYEQY
TRBV2,TRBJ2-1,ASRLLSGRMLNEQF
TRBV11-2,TRBJ2-7,ASSARRSYEQY
TRBV9,TRBJ2-7,ASSAGTSGTYEQY
TRBV6-1,TRBJ2-3,ASSFEGTDTQY
TRBV5-6,TRBJ1-1,ASSWERHTEAF
TRBV5-6,TRBJ2-7,ASSPGWTYEQY
TRBV4-1,TRBJ2-7,ASSQDRRWRRPSSYEQY